This entry concerns a single T cell receptor (beta chain). Its antigen remains unidentified. This CDR3 is 14 amino acids long. The germline V gene has CDR1 MNHEY and CDR2 SVGAGI. The ends lost 7 bases at V and 8 bases at J; junction bases unmatched: 8. These data are taken from a study of cytomegalovirus exposure and HLA in healthy donors. Across the whole study: Earlier, 150 million to 200 million T cells were analyzed, and 90 million to 140 million unique TCR beta sequences were found among them.

PCR employed 60 Vbeta and 13 Jbeta primers. TCRdb's copy holds only in-frame clones and misses some; the assay was immunoSEQ multiplex PCR. The sample includes about 77,000 clones, 78% of them seen just once. Overall study results and limits: There were reportedly fewer N-insertions in an Asian-associated ancestry cluster than the approximately 640-donor mean, in a later analysis. Within an earlier analysis, most TCR beta V segments proved productive either about 90% or about 30% of the time. The authors listed 150 to 200 TCR beta chains as cytomegalovirus-associated.

The chain uses TRBV6-5 and TRBJ2-1, with 10 positions matching TRBD2. Sample: PBMCs. This clonotype was sampled from a man aged 40-49 years in good health and CMV-seronegative. CDR3 residues: CASTEGLAGDEQFF. The CDR3 nucleotides read TGTGCCAGCACCGAGGGGCTAGCGGGAGATGAGCAGTTCTTC.